This entry describes one TCR beta chain. No antigen is known for it. These data are taken from a study of graft-versus-host responses after intestinal transplantation. At the level of the study: Among the recipients, all got anti-thymocyte globulin induction and then tacrolimus and steroids for about three years.

Using immunoSEQ multiplex PCR, the repertoire was profiled, and TCRdb retains in-frame clones only, with some absent. This sample has tens of thousands of clones, with approximately 94% found just once. Points from the study as a whole: The presence of high graft-versus-host to host-versus-graft clonal ratios in allografts characterized patients with graft-donor T cell macrochimerism. Investigators detected GvH clones in recipient marrow, with some emerging earlier in ileum or blood. Declines in HvG clones occurring early post-transplant were associated with peak circulating GvH clone levels.

This CDR3 is built from 15 residues. CDR1 and CDR2 (germline): LGHNT, FRNRAP. Trimming left V 4 bases short and J 0 bases short, with 12 bases between. Material: unstimulated CD8+ T cells sorted from spleen or lymph node cells, obtained before intestinal transplant. This receptor was identified in a human donor who received an intestinal transplant. The V and J genes are TRBV12-5 and TRBJ1-1; perhaps TRBD1 as D (6 bases). CDR3 loop: CASGWDTGMNTEAFF. CDR3 nucleotide sequence: TGTGCTAGTGGTTGGGACACGGGTATGAACACTGAAGCTTTCTTT.